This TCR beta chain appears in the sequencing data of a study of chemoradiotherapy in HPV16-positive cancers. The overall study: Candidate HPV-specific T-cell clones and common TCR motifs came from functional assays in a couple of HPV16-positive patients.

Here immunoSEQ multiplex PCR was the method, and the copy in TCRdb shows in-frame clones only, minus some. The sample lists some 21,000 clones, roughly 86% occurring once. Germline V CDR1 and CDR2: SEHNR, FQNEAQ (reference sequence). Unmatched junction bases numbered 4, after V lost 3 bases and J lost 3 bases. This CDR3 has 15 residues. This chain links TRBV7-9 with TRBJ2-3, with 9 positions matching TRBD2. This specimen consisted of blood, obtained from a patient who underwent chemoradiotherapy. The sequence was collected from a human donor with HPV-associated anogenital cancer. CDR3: CASSLGSGSTDTQYF. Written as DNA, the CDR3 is TGTGCCAGCAGCTTGGGTAGCGGGAGTACAGATACGCAGTATTTT. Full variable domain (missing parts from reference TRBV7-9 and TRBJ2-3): DTGVSQNPRHKITKRGQNVTFRCDPISEHNRLYWYRQTLGQGPEFLTYFQNEAQLEKSRLLSDRFSAERPKGSFSTLEIQRTEQGDSAMYLCASSLGSGSTDTQYFGPGTRLTVL.